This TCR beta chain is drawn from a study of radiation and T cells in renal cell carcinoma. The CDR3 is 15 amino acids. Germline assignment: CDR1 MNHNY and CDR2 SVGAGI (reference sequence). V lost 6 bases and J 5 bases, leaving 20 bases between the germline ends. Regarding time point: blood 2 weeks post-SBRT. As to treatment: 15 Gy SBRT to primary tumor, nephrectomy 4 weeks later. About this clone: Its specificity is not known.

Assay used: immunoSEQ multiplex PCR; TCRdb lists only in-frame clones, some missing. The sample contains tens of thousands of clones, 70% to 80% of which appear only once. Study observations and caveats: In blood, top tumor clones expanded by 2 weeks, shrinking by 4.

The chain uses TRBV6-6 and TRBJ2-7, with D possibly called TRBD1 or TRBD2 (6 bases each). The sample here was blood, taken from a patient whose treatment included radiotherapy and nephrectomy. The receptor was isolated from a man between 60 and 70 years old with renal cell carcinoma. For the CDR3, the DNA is TGTGCCAGCAGCACCTCGTGGGGGGCCGGCAACGAGCAGTACTTC. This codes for CASSTSWGAGNEQYF.